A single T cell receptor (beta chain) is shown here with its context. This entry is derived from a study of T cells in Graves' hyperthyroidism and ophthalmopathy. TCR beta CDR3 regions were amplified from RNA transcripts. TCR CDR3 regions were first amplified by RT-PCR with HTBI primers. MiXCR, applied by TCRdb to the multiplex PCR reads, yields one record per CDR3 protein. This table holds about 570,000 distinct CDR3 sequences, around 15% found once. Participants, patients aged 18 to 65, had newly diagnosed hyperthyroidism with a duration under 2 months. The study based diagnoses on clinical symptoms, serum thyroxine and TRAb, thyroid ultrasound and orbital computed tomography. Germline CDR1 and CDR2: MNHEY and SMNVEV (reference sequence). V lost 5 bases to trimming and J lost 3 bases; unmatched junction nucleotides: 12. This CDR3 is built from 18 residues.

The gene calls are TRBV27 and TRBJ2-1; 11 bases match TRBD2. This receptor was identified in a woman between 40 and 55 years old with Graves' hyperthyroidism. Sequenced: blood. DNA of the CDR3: TGTGCCAGCAGTATTATCGGATTCGGGACTAGCGGCTACAATGAGCAGTTCTTC. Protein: CASSIIGFGTSGYNEQFF.